The 27 T cell receptor beta chains below all came from one sample that was sequenced in a study of post-analysis software for immune sequencing data (dated by TCRdb to between 2014 and 2017). Broad study findings and their caveats: Several TRBV segments, including TRBV5-6, TRBV5-1 and TRBV20-1, were significantly more frequent in patients than controls.

Their antigen targets remain unknown. Library prep was done by PCR. Sequenced using an Illumina HiSeq 2500. Unique molecular identifiers were incorporated into TCR beta cDNA libraries to reduce PCR and sequencing biases. TCRdb applied fastp at Q25 and MiXCR to the public reads, then kept only in-frame beta chains. For every CDR3 protein sequence, its rows merge into one entry that carries the most common genes and DNA. Present in this sample are 800,000 to 950,000 distinct CDR3 sequences, under 70% of which were seen just once. Approximately 4.5% of the sample is in the top ten clones. Sequencing was done on a sample of blood. These receptors all stem from a girl between 5 and 17 years old with multiple sclerosis.

The chain uses TRBV7-2 and TRBJ1-2; no clear D gene. Germline CDR1 is SGHTA and CDR2 is FQGNSA. The CDR3 covers 13 residues. The germline V and J ends were trimmed by 3 bases and 5 bases, with 10 bases remaining between them. The CDR3 DNA follows: TGTGCCAGCAGCTTGGGTATGGTGTATGGCTACACCTTC. Translating gives CASSLGMVYGYTF.

This clonotype was seen a single time. The rearrangement uses TRBV5-1 and TRBJ2-1, with D perhaps matching TRBD2 (6 bases). The V gene's germline CDR1 is SGHRS and CDR2 YFSETQ. This CDR3 is built from 12 residues. V lost 4 bases, J lost 14 bases, and 16 bases lay in between. CDR3 coding DNA: TGCGCCAGCAGCCGATCGGGGGAGGTGAAGTTCTTC. It is translated as CASSRSGEVKFF.

The chain combines TRBV18 with TRBJ2-1, with D uncertain. Looked up from germline, CDR1 is KGHSH and CDR2 is LQKENI. The CDR3 length is 12 residues. V was pared by 3 bases and J by 8 bases, with 8 bases between. CDR3 region: CASSPRSDEQFF. In DNA, the CDR3 is TGTGCCAGCTCACCTAGAAGTGATGAGCAGTTCTTC.

This rearrangement joins TRBV5-5 to TRBJ2-1; TRBD1 agrees at 8 bases. With V trimmed by 4 bases and J by 3 bases, 6 bases remained unmatched. Germline-derived CDR1 and CDR2 are SGHKS and YYEKEE (reference sequence). The CDR3 runs 15 residues. Written as DNA, the CDR3 is TGTGCCAGCAGCGGAACAGGGGGGCGCTACAATGAGCAGTTCTTC. Translation: CASSGTGGRYNEQFF.

The chain links TRBV29-1 to TRBJ2-7, with D possibly being TRBD1 or TRBD2 (5 bases each). CDR1 and CDR2 (germline): SQVTM, ANQGSEA. The CDR3 totals 12 residues. Between the trimmed V and J ends, which lost 6 bases and 2 bases, there was a span of 11 bases. The CDR3 loop reads CSVGTEAYEQYF. CDR3 bases: TGCAGCGTCGGGACGGAGGCCTACGAGCAGTACTTC.

The chain has TRBV7-3 and TRBJ2-1; the match to TRBD2 covers 8 bases. Per the germline V gene, CDR1 is SGHTA and CDR2 is FQGTGA. The CDR3 length is 16 residues. V was clipped by 5 bases and J by 0 bases; unmatched bases: 6. CDR3 protein: CASSAGTRVSYNEQFF. The CDR3 nucleotides read TGTGCCAGCAGCGCCGGGACTAGGGTCTCCTACAATGAGCAGTTCTTC.

For this clonotype: An end of the junction does not agree with germline; a read error may underlie this. The chain joins TRBV6-6 to TRBJ2-1; D perhaps matches TRBD1 (5 bases). The CDR3 runs 12 residues. CDR1 is MNHNY and CDR2 is SVGAGI in the germline V gene (reference sequence). CDR3 coding DNA: TGTGCCAGCACTAGGGGATCGGGTGAGCAGATCTTC. It translates to CASTRGSGEQIF.

J is TRBJ2-3 and V is TRBV12-3 or TRBV12-4; D unclear. This CDR3 contains 14 residues. V was cut by 6 bases and J by 0 bases, with 10 bases left in between. CDR3 in amino acids: CASSRRVSTDTQYF. The CDR3 DNA is TGTGCCAGCAGCCGGAGAGTTAGCACAGATACGCAGTATTTT.

The V gene is TRBV29-1, the J gene TRBJ2-7; maybe TRBD1 (5 bases). From germline, CDR1 is SQVTM and CDR2 ANQGSEA. The length of the CDR3 is 15 residues. V was clipped by 1 base and J by 2 bases, with 15 bases between them. In DNA form, the CDR3 reads TGCAGCGTTGAAGGGTGGGCACAGGATACCTACGAGCAGTACTTC. It is translated as CSVEGWAQDTYEQYF.

In regard to this clonotype: Sequence at one end of the junction differs from germline and may be a read error. This chain joins TRBV29-1 and TRBJ2-3, with D possibly called TRBD1 or TRBD2 (7 bases each). The CDR3 has 15 amino acids. The V gene's germline CDR1 is SQVTM and CDR2 ANQGSEA. This chain's CDR3 is CSVERGGQYTDAQYF. Written as DNA, the CDR3 is TGCAGCGTTGAGAGGGGGGGACAGTACACAGATGCGCAGTATTTT.

The chain links TRBV11-2 to TRBJ2-5, with a tentative D call TRBD2 (6 bases). There are 16 residues in the CDR3. CDR1 and CDR2 (germline): SGHAT, FQNNGV. The V end lost 7 bases, the J end lost 0 bases, and 18 bases lay between the germline ends. The CDR3 region is CASTGMGLWYQETQYF. The CDR3 DNA follows: TGTGCCAGCACCGGTATGGGACTTTGGTACCAAGAGACCCAGTACTTC.

The table lists this clonotype with a few counts. The chain recombines TRBV30 with TRBJ2-3; the D is unclear. Trimming stripped 0 bases from V and 9 bases from J, with 13 bases between. Looked up from germline, CDR1 is GTSNPN and CDR2 is SVGIG (reference sequence). The CDR3 totals 13 residues. The CDR3 DNA follows: TGTGCCTGGAGTGTGAGGTCCTTCGAGACGCAGTATTTT. Translating gives CAWSVRSFETQYF. Looking up the rest from reference TRBV30 and TRBJ2-3 gives the full variable domain: SQTIHQWPATLVQPVGSPLSLECTVEGTSNPNLYWYRQAAGRGLQLLFYSVGIGQISSEVPQNLSASRPQDRQFILSSKKLLLSDSGFYLCAWSVRSFETQYFGPGTRLTVL.

The chain carries TRBV7-9 and TRBJ2-1; a possible D gene is TRBD1 (6 bases). Trimming took off 3 bases at V and 0 bases at J, with 18 bases between the two ends. Looked up from germline, CDR1 is SEHNR and CDR2 is FQNEAQ (reference sequence). The CDR3 sequence is 18 residues long. The CDR3 DNA reads TGTGCCAGCAGCTTCCCACTTCAGGGGCTGAGCTCCTACAATGAGCAGTTCTTC. This codes for CASSFPLQGLSSYNEQFF. Full variable domain (rest looked up from reference TRBV7-9 and TRBJ2-1): DTGVSQNPRHKITKRGQNVTFRCDPISEHNRLYWYRQTLGQGPEFLTYFQNEAQLEKSRLLSDRFSAERPKGSFSTLEIQRTEQGDSAMYLCASSFPLQGLSSYNEQFFGPGTRLTVL.

The J gene is TRBJ2-1, the V gene TRBV5-1; perhaps TRBD2 as D (6 bases). The DNA end favors TRBJ2-7, so the J call may be wrong. This CDR3 is 14 amino acids long. Germline CDR1 reads SGHRS; CDR2 reads YFSETQ. CDR3: CASSLDRESGEQYF. CDR3 nucleotide sequence: TGCGCCAGCAGCTTGGACCGGGAGAGCGGCGAGCAGTACTTC.

This clonotype was seen more than once but under ten times. The V and J genes are TRBV12-3 or TRBV12-4 and TRBJ2-5; TRBD1 matches at 7 bases. The V and J ends lost 5 bases and 1 base, in that order; junction bases with no gene match: 7. This CDR3 region has 15 residues. In nucleotides, the CDR3 is TGTGCCAGCAGTCCGTGGGACAGACCCCAAGAGACCCAGTACTTC. The encoded protein is CASSPWDRPQETQYF.

The chain uses TRBV6-1 and TRBJ1-5; weak D call: TRBD1 (5 bases). The germline V gene encodes CDR1 MNHNS and CDR2 SASEGT. Trimming pared 7 bases from V and 4 bases from J, leaving 17 bases between. The CDR3 runs 15 residues. As DNA, the CDR3 is TGTGCCAGCACCTCACATGGAAGGGGAAATCAGCCCCAGCATTTT. It translates to CASTSHGRGNQPQHF.

This rearrangement joins TRBV12-3 or TRBV12-4 to TRBJ2-7; TRBD1 agrees at 8 bases. The CDR3 covers 16 residues. Trimming took 5 bases from V and 1 from J; bases not matched to a gene: 10. CDR3 nucleotides: TGTGCCAGCAGTGCCGGACAGGGTTCGGGGTCCTACGAGCAGTACTTC. Translation gives CASSAGQGSGSYEQYF.

This clonotype appeared a few times. The rearrangement uses TRBV15 and TRBJ2-3; D gene uncertain. The CDR3 length is 14 residues. The V gene's germline CDR1 is LNHNV and CDR2 YYDKDF (reference sequence). Trimming stripped 5 bases from V and 5 bases from J, with 14 bases between. CDR3 DNA: TGTGCCACCAGCCCTACATCTCCCCAAGATACGCAGTATTTT. Translation: CATSPTSPQDTQYF. Full variable domain (outside the CDR3, taken from reference TRBV15 and TRBJ2-3): DAMVIQNPRYQVTQFGKPVTLSCSQTLNHNVMYWYQQKSSQAPKLLFHYYDKDFNNEADTPDNFQSRRPNTSFCFLDIRSPGLGDTAMYLCATSPTSPQDTQYFGPGTRLTVL.

The chain employs TRBV20-1 and TRBJ2-4; 12 bases line up with TRBD2. This CDR3 has 16 amino acids. The germline gives CDR1 DFQATT, CDR2 SNEGSKA (reference sequence). The V gene end was trimmed by 5 bases and the J gene end by 3 bases; junction bases not matched to a gene: 8. CDR3 bases: TGCAGTGCTCCTGGACTAGCGGGACGGGGCAAAAACATTCAGTACTTC. It yields the protein CSAPGLAGRGKNIQYF.

This clonotype showed up many times. The chain carries TRBV3-1 and TRBJ2-6, with D possibly matching TRBD1 (5 bases). CDR3 length equals 14 residues. V lost 4 bases, J lost 2 bases, and 6 bases lay in between. From germline, CDR1 is LGHDT and CDR2 YNNKEL (reference sequence). CDR3 protein: CASSRGTGANVLTF. DNA of the CDR3: TGTGCCAGCAGCCGGGGCACTGGGGCCAACGTCCTGACTTTC.

In regard to this clonotype: An end of the junction differs from the germline gene, which may be a read error. The CDR3 here is CAGSQDVGGRRSYEQYF. In nucleotides, the CDR3 is TGTGCCGGCAGCCAAGATGTAGGCGGGAGGAGGTCCTACGAGCAGTACTTC. This rearrangement joins TRBV4-2 to TRBJ2-7, with TRBD2 matching over 8 bases. Germline assignment: CDR1 LGHNA and CDR2 YNFKEQ. The CDR3 covers 17 residues.

This clonotype was seen repeatedly, ten times or more. The V gene is TRBV10-3, the J gene TRBJ2-7; D might be TRBD1 (6 bases). This CDR3 has 12 amino acids. The germline V and J ends were trimmed by 6 bases and 2 bases, with 8 bases remaining between them. Looked up from germline, CDR1 is ENHRY and CDR2 is SYGVKD. The CDR3 protein is CAIRGQTYEQYF. The CDR3, as DNA: TGTGCCATCAGAGGACAGACCTACGAGCAGTACTTC.

This clonotype was picked up a small number of times. V is TRBV6-5 and J is TRBJ2-7, with unresolved D. The DNA matches TRBJ2-5 better at its end, which makes the J call doubtful. This CDR3 is built from 14 residues. Germline V gene lookup returns CDR1 MNHEY and CDR2 SVGAGI. Written as DNA, the CDR3 is TGTGCCAGCAGTCCGTCCAAGGCCCCAGAGACCCAGTACTTC. Amino acid sequence: CASSPSKAPETQYF.

A word on this clonotype: A clone one base away is much larger, so this may be a read error. The chain employs TRBV9 and TRBJ2-7; no definite D call. Deletions cut 0 bases from V and 7 bases from J, with 23 bases between. The germline gives CDR1 SGDLS, CDR2 YYNGEE. The CDR3 totals 17 residues. In DNA, the CDR3 is TGTGCCAGCAGCGTAGCCACCCAGTCGCCCTACTACAATGAGCAGTACTTC. It specifies CASSVATQSPYYNEQYF.

The chain joins TRBV12-3 or TRBV12-4 to TRBJ2-3; 9 nucleotides agree with TRBD2. V was clipped by 5 bases and J by 6 bases; unmatched bases: 9. This CDR3 has 15 residues. For the CDR3, the DNA is TGTGCCAGCAGTCCGACTAGCGGCCCAGGGGATACGCAGTATTTT. Residues: CASSPTSGPGDTQYF.

The V and J genes are TRBV12-5 and TRBJ2-5, with TRBD1 identical over 10 bases. Germline lookup yields CDR1 LGHNT and CDR2 FRNRAP. The CDR3 is 16 amino acids. Trimming at V came to 6 bases and at J to 5 bases, leaving 12 bases not matched to a gene. The CDR3 here is CASGQDRGRLSETQYF. The CDR3 coding sequence is TGTGCTAGTGGACAAGACAGGGGGCGGCTCTCGGAGACCCAGTACTTC.

The gene calls are TRBV10-3 and TRBJ2-7; tentatively, D is TRBD1 (5 bases). The V gene's germline CDR1 is ENHRY and CDR2 SYGVKD. The CDR3 has 12 amino acids. V dropped 4 bases and J dropped 6 bases, with 10 bases sitting between them. This CDR3 is CAISGQGGEQYF. The CDR3 nucleotides read TGTGCCATCAGTGGGCAGGGTGGCGAGCAGTACTTC.